The present TCR beta chain was sequenced within a study of blood T cells in healthy people across ages. Study-wide results and limits: No one knew whether donors had CMV, which possibly confounded expanded clonotype changes.

Healthy individuals of Caucasian origin from Russia, aged about 6 to 100, served as donors. Germline values: CDR1 MDHEN, CDR2 SYDVKM. This CDR3 contains 12 residues. V dropped 7 bases and J dropped 7 bases, with 11 bases sitting between them. A few counts support this clonotype. Its target is not known. The second PCR ran roughly 7 to 12 cycles with a sample-barcoded 5' primer and J-beta primers. MiXCR, run by TCRdb on the 5' RACE reads, gives a single entry per CDR3 protein. The sample has about 1.4 million distinct CDR3 sequences, around 55% seen once; the top ten hold over 5%. The rearrangement joins TRBV28 to TRBJ2-1; D not resolved. The source is a man younger than 35 in good health. Sequenced sample: blood. The CDR3 DNA sequence: TGTGCCAGCACCGTAGCCAGGAATGAGCAGTTCTTC. It translates to CASTVARNEQFF.